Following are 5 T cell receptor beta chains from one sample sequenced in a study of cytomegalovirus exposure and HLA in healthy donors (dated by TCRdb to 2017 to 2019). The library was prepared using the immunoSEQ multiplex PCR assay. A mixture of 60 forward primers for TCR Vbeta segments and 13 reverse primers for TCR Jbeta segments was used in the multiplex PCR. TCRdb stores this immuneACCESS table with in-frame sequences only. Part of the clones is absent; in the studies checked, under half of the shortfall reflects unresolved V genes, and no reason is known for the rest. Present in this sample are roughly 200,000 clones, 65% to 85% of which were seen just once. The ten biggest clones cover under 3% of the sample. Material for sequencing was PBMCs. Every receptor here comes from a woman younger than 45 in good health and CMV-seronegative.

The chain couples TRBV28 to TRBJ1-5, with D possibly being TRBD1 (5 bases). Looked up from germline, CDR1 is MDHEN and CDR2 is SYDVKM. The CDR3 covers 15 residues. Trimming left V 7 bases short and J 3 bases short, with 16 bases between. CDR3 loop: CASIMAGYLNQPQHF. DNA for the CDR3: TGTGCCAGCATCATGGCAGGGTACCTCAATCAGCCCCAGCATTTT.

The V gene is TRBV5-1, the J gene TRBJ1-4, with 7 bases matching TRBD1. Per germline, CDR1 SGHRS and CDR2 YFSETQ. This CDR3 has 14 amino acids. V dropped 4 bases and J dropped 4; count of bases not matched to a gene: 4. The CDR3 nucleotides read TGCGCCAGCAGCCGACAGGGCTATAATGAAAAACTGTTTTTT. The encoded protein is CASSRQGYNEKLFF.

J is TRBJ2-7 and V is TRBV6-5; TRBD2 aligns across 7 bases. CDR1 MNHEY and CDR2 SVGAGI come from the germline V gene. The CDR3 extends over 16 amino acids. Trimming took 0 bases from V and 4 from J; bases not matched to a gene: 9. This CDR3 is CASSYSGLAEQYEQYF. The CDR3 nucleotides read TGTGCCAGCAGTTACTCGGGGCTAGCGGAACAGTACGAGCAGTACTTC.

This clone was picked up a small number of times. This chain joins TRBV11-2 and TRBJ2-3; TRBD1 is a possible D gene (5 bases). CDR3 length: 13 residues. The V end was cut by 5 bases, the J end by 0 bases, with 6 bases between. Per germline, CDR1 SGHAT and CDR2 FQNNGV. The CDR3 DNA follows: TGTGCCAGCAGCAAGGGGAGCACAGATACGCAGTATTTT. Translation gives CASSKGSTDTQYF. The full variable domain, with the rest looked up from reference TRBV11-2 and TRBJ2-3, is EAGVAQSPRYKIIEKRQSVAFWCNPISGHATLYWYQQILGQGPKLLIQFQNNGVVDDSQLPKDRFSAERLKGVDSTLKIQPAKLEDSAVYLCASSKGSTDTQYFGPGTRLTVL.

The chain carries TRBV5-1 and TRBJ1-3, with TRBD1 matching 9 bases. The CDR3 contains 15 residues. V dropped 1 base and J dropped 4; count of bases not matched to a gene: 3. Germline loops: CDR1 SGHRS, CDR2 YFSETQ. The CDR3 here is CASSLTGTGGNTIYF. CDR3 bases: TGCGCCAGCAGCTTGACCGGGACAGGGGGAAACACCATATATTTT.